Listed here are 29 T cell receptor beta chains from one sample, sequenced in a study of blood T cell repertoires in COVID-19. The data were produced by immunoSEQ multiplex PCR, yet TCRdb's version contains in-frame clones alone and is incomplete. The data show about 180,000 clones, with 80% seen just once and roughly an eighth held by the top ten. The sample taken for sequencing was PBMCs or T cells enriched from blood (not recorded which). Receptors were obtained from a man in his sixties who had been exposed to COVID-19.

V is TRBV19 and J is TRBJ2-5; possibly TRBD1 for D (6 bases). The germline CDR1 and CDR2 sequences are LNHDA and SQIVND (reference sequence). V was pared by 3 bases and J by 2 bases, with 10 bases between. This CDR3 has 14 residues. CDR3 region: CASSMRQAQETQYF. The DNA of the CDR3 is TGTGCCAGTAGTATGCGACAGGCACAAGAGACCCAGTACTTC.

As for this clone: This clone may be a read error of a much larger clone one base away. The gene calls are TRBV6-5 and TRBJ2-7; 11 bases are a match to TRBD2. In germline, CDR1 is MNHEY, CDR2 SVGAGI. The CDR3 loop spans 15 amino acids. CDR3 amino acids: CASSYTSGSSYKQYF. The CDR3 region has the DNA TGTGCCAGCAGTTACACTAGCGGGAGCTCCTACAAGCAGTACTTC.

The rearrangement joins TRBV5-1 to TRBJ2-7, with 12 positions matching TRBD1. Germline loops: CDR1 SGHRS, CDR2 YFSETQ. CDR3 length: 16 residues. J was trimmed by 5 bases and V by 2 bases; bases with no gene match: 8. The CDR3, as DNA: TGCGCCAGCAGCTTAACCGGGACAGGGGGCTTGGACGAGCAGTACTTC. Translating gives CASSLTGTGGLDEQYF.

This chain connects TRBV19 to TRBJ1-5; unclear D gene. Germline V gene sequence: CDR1 LNHDA, CDR2 SQIVND (reference sequence). Trimming took off 2 bases at V and 4 bases at J, with 15 bases between the two ends. This CDR3 comprises 16 residues. CDR3 nucleotide sequence: TGTGCCAGTAGTATATACGTCTGGGCAGATAATCAGCCCCAGCATTTT. It encodes CASSIYVWADNQPQHF.

The chain is built from TRBV27 and TRBJ2-2, with TRBD1 matching over 8 bases. The CDR3 loop spans 14 amino acids. Germline V gene lookup returns CDR1 MNHEY and CDR2 SMNVEV (reference sequence). Unmatched junction bases numbered 1, after V lost 6 bases and J lost 1 base. CDR3 bases: TGTGCCAGCAGAGGACAGGGGAACACCGGGGAGCTGTTTTTT. The encoded protein is CASRGQGNTGELFF.

This chain uses TRBV12-3 or TRBV12-4 with TRBJ2-1, with D tentatively TRBD1 (5 bases). Trimming pared 9 bases from V and 6 bases from J, leaving 9 bases between. This CDR3 contains 11 residues. The CDR3 sequence: CASGQINEQFF. CDR3 coding DNA: TGTGCCAGTGGACAAATCAATGAGCAGTTCTTC.

This clone has a handful of counts. This chain links TRBV11-3 with TRBJ1-2; no clear D gene. The germline V gene encodes CDR1 SGHNT and CDR2 YENEEA. This CDR3 is 12 amino acids long. With 1 base removed from V and 5 bases from J, the gap between germline ends came to 5 bases. The CDR3 loop reads CASSLGEYGYTF. CDR3 coding DNA: TGTGCCAGCAGCTTAGGAGAGTATGGCTACACCTTC.

CDR3 in amino acids: CASSRGLSRSDTQYF. The CDR3 coding sequence is TGTGCCAGTAGTCGAGGTTTATCGCGGTCCGATACGCAGTATTTT. The V gene is TRBV19, the J gene TRBJ2-3; no clear D gene. This CDR3 has 15 amino acids. The V end lost 5 bases, the J end lost 6 bases, and 18 bases lay between the germline ends. From germline, CDR1 is LNHDA and CDR2 SQIVND (reference sequence).

The chain joins TRBV6-6 to TRBJ1-5; TRBD1 agrees at 8 bases. The CDR3 is made up of 15 amino acids. Germline V lookup: CDR1 MNHNY, CDR2 SVGAGI (reference sequence). Trimming took 0 bases from V and 5 from J; bases not matched to a gene: 3. In DNA form, the CDR3 reads TGTGCCAGCAGTTACTCCCAGGGGGCGTATCAGCCCCAGCATTTT. Amino acids: CASSYSQGAYQPQHF.

The CDR3 protein is CASLGDRDNEQYF. CDR3 in DNA: TGTGCCTCCCTCGGGGACAGGGACAACGAGCAGTACTTC. The chain recombines TRBV6-4 with TRBJ2-7; 9 bases fit TRBD1. The junction had 10 bases not matched to a gene; V was cut back by 11 bases and J by 5 bases. There are 13 residues in the CDR3. Germline-derived CDR1 and CDR2 are MRHNA and SNTAGT.

The J gene is TRBJ2-2, the V gene TRBV12-5, with 8 nucleotides matching TRBD2. This CDR3 has 22 amino acids. J lost 2 bases, V lost 1 base, and 21 bases had no gene match. The germline V gene has CDR1 LGHNT and CDR2 FRNRAP. The CDR3 region is CASGLDRVLQREKQKNTGELFF. CDR3 nucleotides: TGTGCTAGTGGTTTGGACAGGGTTTTGCAGCGGGAGAAACAGAAAAACACCGGGGAGCTGTTTTTT.

CDR3 in amino acids: CASSEGLANSPLHF. The CDR3 DNA sequence: TGTGCCAGCAGTGAAGGACTGGCAAATTCACCCCTCCACTTT. J is TRBJ1-6 and V is TRBV6-1; D is undetermined. Trimming left V 1 base short and J 7 bases short, with 8 bases between. CDR3 length: 14 amino acids. Germline CDR1 and CDR2: MNHNS and SASEGT.

This rearrangement joins TRBV5-8 to TRBJ2-7; D gene unclear. There are 14 residues in the CDR3. The germline V gene has CDR1 SGHTS and CDR2 YDEGEE. V dropped 4 bases and J dropped 3 bases, with 14 bases sitting between them. CDR3 in amino acids: CASSPNVLGYEQYF. CDR3 DNA sequence: TGTGCCAGCAGCCCGAACGTCCTCGGCTACGAGCAGTACTTC.

This chain connects TRBV7-3 to TRBJ2-1; 14 bases align to TRBD2. Germline V lookup: CDR1 SGHTA, CDR2 FQGTGA. CDR3 length equals 20 residues. The V and J ends lost 9 bases and 2 bases, in that order; junction bases with no gene match: 18. The CDR3 sequence: CARPKDGTSGGVRAYNEQFF. CDR3 DNA: TGTGCCAGACCGAAGGATGGGACTAGCGGGGGAGTTCGAGCCTACAATGAGCAGTTCTTC.

This chain connects TRBV5-7 to TRBJ1-1, with 7 bases identical to TRBD1. TRBV5-7 is identified as an open reading frame with a role that is uncertain. Trimming removed 1 base from V and 0 bases from J; junction bases left unmatched: 6. This CDR3 comprises 16 residues. The CDR3 nucleotides read TGTGCCAGCAGCTTGACAGGGGCAAACATGAACACTGAAGCTTTCTTT. Translation: CASSLTGANMNTEAFF.

Here the CDR3 DNA reads TGTGCCAGCAGCCAAGAACTGGAGCCCCTATTCAACTATGGCTACACCTTC. It is translated as CASSQELEPLFNYGYTF. This chain uses TRBV3-1 (or the pseudogene TRBV3-2) with TRBJ1-2; D unresolved. V gave up 0 bases and J gave up 2 bases, with 16 bases separating them. This CDR3 spans 17 amino acids. The germline V gene encodes CDR1 LGHDT and CDR2 YNNKEL (reference sequence).

The V gene is TRBV6-1, the J gene TRBJ2-4; TRBD2 matches at 16 bases. Per the germline V gene, CDR1 is MNHNS and CDR2 is SASEGT. Germline trimming cut 4 bases from V and 4 bases from J; bases unmatched to any gene: 4. The CDR3 contains 17 residues. CDR3 region: CASSAGLAGGPKNIQYF. The DNA for the CDR3 is TGTGCCAGCAGTGCGGGACTAGCGGGAGGGCCAAAAAACATTCAGTACTTC.

The chain links TRBV6-5 to TRBJ1-3, with TRBD1 matching 7 bases. This CDR3 is built from 15 residues. Germline CDR1 and CDR2: MNHEY and SVGAGI. V was pared by 6 bases and J by 4 bases, with 9 bases of the junction left unmatched. The CDR3 loop reads CASSLQGRRGNTIYF. CDR3 nucleotides: TGTGCCAGCAGCCTACAGGGGAGGCGGGGAAACACCATATATTTT.

In this sample, this clone turned up a few times. V and J are TRBV5-4 and TRBJ2-7; 9 bases are shared with TRBD1. V lost 4 bases, J lost 0 bases, and 11 bases stayed unmatched. Germline loops: CDR1 SGHNT, CDR2 YYREEE (reference sequence). The CDR3 has 17 residues. CDR3 sequence reads: CASSPGTGNKGSYEQYF. The CDR3 bases are TGTGCCAGCAGCCCAGGGACAGGGAATAAGGGCTCCTACGAGCAGTACTTC.

Only a few counts were recorded for this clone. The chain uses TRBV10-3 and TRBJ2-3; 7 nucleotides align to TRBD2. The germline V gene has CDR1 ENHRY and CDR2 SYGVKD. The CDR3 has 15 amino acids. J gave up 2 bases and V 6 bases, and 8 bases lay outside the gene matches. The CDR3 nucleotides read TGTGCCATCAGCGCGCGACTAGCCCCCACAGATACGCAGTATTTT. Its protein product is CAISARLAPTDTQYF.

The V and J genes are TRBV9 and TRBJ2-3; TRBD1 matches 9 bases. The CDR3 consists of 16 residues. Losses at the gene ends were 4 bases for V and 4 bases for J; bases not matched to a gene: 10. CDR1 is SGDLS and CDR2 is YYNGEE in the germline V gene. The DNA of the CDR3 is TGTGCCAGCAGCTTCCTTCCGGGACAGGGACCAGATACGCAGTATTTT. As protein: CASSFLPGQGPDTQYF. Full variable domain (remainder filled in from reference TRBV9 and TRBJ2-3): DSGVTQTPKHLITATGQRVTLRCSPRSGDLSVYWYQQSLDQGLQFLIQYYNGEERAKGNILERFSAQQFPDLHSELNLSSLELGDSALYFCASSFLPGQGPDTQYFGPGTRLTVL.

V gene TRBV6-5 combines with J gene TRBJ2-7; TRBD2 agrees at 10 bases. With V trimmed by 5 bases and J by 4 bases, 8 bases remained unmatched. The CDR3 runs 15 residues. Per germline, CDR1 MNHEY and CDR2 SVGAGI. The chain's CDR3 is CASSKASGSYYEQYF. The DNA of the CDR3 is TGTGCCAGCAGTAAGGCTAGCGGGAGTTATTACGAGCAGTACTTC.

The table lists this clone with a count of one. The sample contains more than one DNA sequence encoding this CDR3. The V gene is TRBV9, the J gene TRBJ2-7; 13 nucleotides align to TRBD2. The V and J ends lost 2 bases and 3 bases, in that order; junction bases with no gene match: 2. Germline values: CDR1 SGDLS, CDR2 YYNGEE. This CDR3 is built from 15 residues. Here the CDR3 reads CASSVGTSGNYEQYF. The CDR3 nucleotides read TGTGCCAGCAGCGTCGGGACTAGCGGGAACTACGAGCAGTACTTC.

The V and J genes are TRBV12-5 and TRBJ1-1; a possible D gene is TRBD1 (5 bases). Between the trimmed V and J ends, which lost 8 bases and 3 bases, there was a span of 19 bases. Looked up from germline, CDR1 is LGHNT and CDR2 is FRNRAP. The CDR3 sequence is 15 residues long. CDR3 sequence (DNA): TGTGCTAGTCAGTTATCCGTGGCGGGACACACTGAAGCTTTCTTT. Translating gives CASQLSVAGHTEAFF.

The chain uses TRBV2 and TRBJ1-2; possibly TRBD1 for D (5 bases). The V end lost 4 bases, the J end lost 7 bases, and 13 bases lay between the germline ends. The CDR3 has 13 residues. Germline assignment: CDR1 SNHLY and CDR2 FYNNEI. CDR3 amino acids: CASSGVGTGGYTF. The CDR3 nucleotides are TGTGCCAGCAGTGGCGTGGGGACTGGTGGCTACACCTTC.

This clone was observed a few times. This chain's CDR3 is CASSLTGGAPLHF. In nucleotides, the CDR3 is TGTGCCAGCAGCTTAACAGGGGGTGCACCCCTCCACTTT. This rearrangement joins TRBV7-3 to TRBJ1-6; possible D gene TRBD1, 6 bases. Germline lookup yields CDR1 SGHTA and CDR2 FQGTGA. CDR3 length equals 13 residues. V was shortened by 0 bases and J by 11 bases, with 8 bases between the two germline ends.

This chain uses TRBV24-1 with TRBJ2-1; 8 positions agree with TRBD1. The CDR3 consists of 16 residues. Germline V gives CDR1 KGHDR, CDR2 SFDVKD. With V trimmed by 4 bases and J by 7 bases, 11 bases remained unmatched. The CDR3 loop reads CATSDRGRGPINEQFF. CDR3 DNA sequence: TGTGCCACCAGTGACAGGGGGCGCGGTCCAATAAATGAGCAGTTCTTC.

A word on this clone: This CDR3 is also generated by other DNA sequences in the sample. The chain uses TRBV5-1 and TRBJ2-3; TRBD2 matches 7 bases. V gave up 0 bases and J gave up 1 base; unmatched junction bases: 2. Germline assignment: CDR1 SGHRS and CDR2 YFSETQ. This CDR3 comprises 15 residues. The CDR3 DNA sequence: TGCGCCAGCAGCTTGGGCGGGAGAGGCACAGATACGCAGTATTTT. Translated, it gives CASSLGGRGTDTQYF. The full variable domain, with the rest looked up from reference TRBV5-1 and TRBJ2-3, is KAGVTQTPRYLIKTRGQQVTLSCSPISGHRSVSWYQQTPGQGLQFLFEYFSETQRNKGNFPGRFSGRQFSNSRSEMNVSTLELGDSALYLCASSLGGRGTDTQYFGPGTRLTVL.

This clone was detected a few times. The chain combines TRBV29-1 with TRBJ2-1; D is unclear. Germline loops: CDR1 SQVTM, CDR2 ANQGSEA. This CDR3 is built from 15 residues. Deletions cut 8 bases from V and 0 bases from J, with 17 bases between. The CDR3 reads CSLKRGASSYNEQFF. The CDR3 bases are TGCAGCCTCAAGAGAGGTGCGAGCTCCTACAATGAGCAGTTCTTC.